This T cell receptor (beta chain) was retrieved from a study of T cell clones after liver transplantation. The germline V gene encodes CDR1 MGHDK and CDR2 SYGVNS. V was shortened by 3 bases and J by 6 bases, with 17 bases between the two germline ends. The CDR3 has 15 amino acids. TCRdb keeps only in-frame clones here, not all; method: immunoSEQ multiplex PCR. This sample has fewer than 85,000 clones, with less than 85% found just once. Unstimulated PBMCs were sorted into CD3+CD4+ and CD3+CD8+ populations. The sequenced sample was CD4+ T cells from blood, obtained at the 22-month timepoint. The source is a human patient who received a liver transplant. A share of the T cells may be of graft donor origin. The chain combines TRBV25-1 with TRBJ1-2, with D unresolved. CDR3 DNA sequence: TGTGCCAGCAGTGATCTTGGTGTGGGCGGCGATGGCTACACCTTC. It codes for CASSDLGVGGDGYTF.